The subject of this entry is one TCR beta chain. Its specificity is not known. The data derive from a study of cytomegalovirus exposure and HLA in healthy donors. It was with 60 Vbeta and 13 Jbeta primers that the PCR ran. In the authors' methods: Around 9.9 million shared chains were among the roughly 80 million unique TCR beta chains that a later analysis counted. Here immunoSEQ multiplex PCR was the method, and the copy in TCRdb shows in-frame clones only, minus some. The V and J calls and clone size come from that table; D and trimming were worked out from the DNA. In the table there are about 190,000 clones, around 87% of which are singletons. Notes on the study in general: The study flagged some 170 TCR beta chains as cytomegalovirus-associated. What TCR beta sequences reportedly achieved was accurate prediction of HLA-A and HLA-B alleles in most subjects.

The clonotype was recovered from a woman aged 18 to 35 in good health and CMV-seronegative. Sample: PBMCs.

The CDR3 loop reads CASSRQGARGTEAFF. CDR3 nucleotide sequence: TGTGCCAGCAGCCGACAGGGGGCGCGGGGGACTGAAGCTTTCTTT. The V gene is TRBV6-5, the J gene TRBJ1-1, with 10 nucleotides matching TRBD1. Germline CDR1 MNHEY, CDR2 SVGAGI. The CDR3 runs 15 residues. Trimming at V came to 6 bases and at J to 5 bases, leaving 9 bases not matched to a gene.